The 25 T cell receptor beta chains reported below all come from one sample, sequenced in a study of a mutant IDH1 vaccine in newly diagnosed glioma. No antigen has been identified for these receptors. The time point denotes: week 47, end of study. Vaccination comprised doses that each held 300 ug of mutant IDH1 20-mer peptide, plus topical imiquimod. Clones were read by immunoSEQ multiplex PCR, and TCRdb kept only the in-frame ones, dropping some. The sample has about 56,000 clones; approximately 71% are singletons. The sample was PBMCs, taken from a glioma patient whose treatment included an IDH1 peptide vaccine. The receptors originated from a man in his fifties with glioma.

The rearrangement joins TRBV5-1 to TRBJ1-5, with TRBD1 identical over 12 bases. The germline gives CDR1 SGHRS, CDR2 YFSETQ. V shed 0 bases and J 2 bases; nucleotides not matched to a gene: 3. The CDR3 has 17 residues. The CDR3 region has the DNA TGCGCCAGCAGCTTGGGGGGACAGGGGGCGGGCAATCAGCCCCAGCATTTT. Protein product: CASSLGGQGAGNQPQHF.

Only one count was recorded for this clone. The CDR3 DNA is TGTGCCAGCAGCTTAGGTAACGCGGGGGCCGCTGAAAAACTGTTTTTT. It is translated as CASSLGNAGAAEKLFF. The chain recombines TRBV13 with TRBJ1-4, with TRBD1 as a possible D gene (6 bases). V lost 0 bases and J lost 7, with 15 bases in between. Germline CDR1 PRHDT, CDR2 FYEKMQ (reference sequence). The CDR3 contains 16 residues.

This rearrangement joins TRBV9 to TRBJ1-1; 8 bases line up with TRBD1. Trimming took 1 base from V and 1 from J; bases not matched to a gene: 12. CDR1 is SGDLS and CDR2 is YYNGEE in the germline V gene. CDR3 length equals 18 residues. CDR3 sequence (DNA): TGTGCCAGCAGCGTAAGTCAGCAGGGGGCGCGTTGGAACACTGAAGCTTTCTTT. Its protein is CASSVSQQGARWNTEAFF.

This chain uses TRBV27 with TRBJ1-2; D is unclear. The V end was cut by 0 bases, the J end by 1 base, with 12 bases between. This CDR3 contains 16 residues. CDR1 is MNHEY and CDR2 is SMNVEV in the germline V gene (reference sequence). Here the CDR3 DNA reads TGTGCCAGCAGTTTATCCGCCGGATTGATTAACTATGGCTACACCTTC. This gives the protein CASSLSAGLINYGYTF.

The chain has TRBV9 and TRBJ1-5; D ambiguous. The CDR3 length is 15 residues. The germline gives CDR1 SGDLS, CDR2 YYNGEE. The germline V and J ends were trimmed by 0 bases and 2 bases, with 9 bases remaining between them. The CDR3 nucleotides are TGTGCCAGCAGCGTAGGGACCCTAGGCAATCAGCCCCAGCATTTT. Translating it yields CASSVGTLGNQPQHF.

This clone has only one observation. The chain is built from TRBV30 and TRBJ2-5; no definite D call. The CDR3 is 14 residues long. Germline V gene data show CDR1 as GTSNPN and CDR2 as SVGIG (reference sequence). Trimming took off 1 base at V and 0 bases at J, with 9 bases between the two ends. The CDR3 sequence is CAWSGDGYQETQYF. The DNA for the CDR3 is TGTGCCTGGAGTGGAGACGGATACCAAGAGACCCAGTACTTC. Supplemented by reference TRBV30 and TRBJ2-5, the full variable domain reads SQTIHQWPATLVQPVGSPLSLECTVEGTSNPNLYWYRQAAGRGLQLLFYSVGIGQISSEVPQNLSASRPQDRQFILSSKKLLLSDSGFYLCAWSGDGYQETQYFGPGTRLLVL.

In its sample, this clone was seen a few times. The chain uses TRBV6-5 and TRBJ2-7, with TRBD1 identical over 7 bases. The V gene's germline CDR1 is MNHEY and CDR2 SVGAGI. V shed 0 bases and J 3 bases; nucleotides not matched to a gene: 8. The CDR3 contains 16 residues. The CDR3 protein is CASSYSRQGVDYEQYF. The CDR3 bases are TGTGCCAGCAGTTACTCGCGGCAGGGGGTCGACTACGAGCAGTACTTC.

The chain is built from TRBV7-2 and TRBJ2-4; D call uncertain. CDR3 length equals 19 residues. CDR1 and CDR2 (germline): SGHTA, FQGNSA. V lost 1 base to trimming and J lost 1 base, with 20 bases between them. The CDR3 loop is CASSLVLPAPGEAKNIQYF. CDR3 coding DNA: TGTGCCAGCAGCTTAGTCCTTCCAGCCCCGGGTGAGGCCAAAAACATTCAGTACTTC. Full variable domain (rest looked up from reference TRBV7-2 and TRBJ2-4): GAGVSQSPSNKVTEKGKDVELRCDPISGHTALYWYRQSLGQGLEFLIYFQGNSAPDKSGLPSDRFSAERTGGSVSTLTIQRTQQEDSAVYLCASSLVLPAPGEAKNIQYFGAGTRLSVL.

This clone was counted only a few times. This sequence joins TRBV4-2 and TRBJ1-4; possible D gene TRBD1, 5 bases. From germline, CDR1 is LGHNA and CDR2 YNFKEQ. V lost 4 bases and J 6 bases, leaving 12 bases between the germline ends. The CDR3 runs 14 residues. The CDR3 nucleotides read TGTGCCAGCAGCCCTCGCGCGGGGGATGAAAAACTGTTTTTT. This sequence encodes CASSPRAGDEKLFF.

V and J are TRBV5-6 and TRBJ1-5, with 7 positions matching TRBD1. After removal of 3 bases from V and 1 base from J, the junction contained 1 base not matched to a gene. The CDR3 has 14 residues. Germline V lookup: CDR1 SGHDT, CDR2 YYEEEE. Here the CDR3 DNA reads TGTGCCAGCAGCTCACAGGGGAGCAATCAGCCCCAGCATTTT. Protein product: CASSSQGSNQPQHF. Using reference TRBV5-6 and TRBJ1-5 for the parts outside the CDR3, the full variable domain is DAGVTQSPTHLIKTRGQQVTLRCSPKSGHDTVSWYQQALGQGPQFIFQYYEEEERQRGNFPDRFSGHQFPNYSSELNVNALLLGDSALYLCASSSQGSNQPQHFGDGTRLSIL.

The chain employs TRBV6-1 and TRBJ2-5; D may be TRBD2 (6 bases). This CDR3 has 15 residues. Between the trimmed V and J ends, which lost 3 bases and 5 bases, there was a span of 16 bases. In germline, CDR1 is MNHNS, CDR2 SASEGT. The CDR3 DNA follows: TGTGCCAGCAGTGATCAGGGAGGCCTTACGGAGACCCAGTACTTC. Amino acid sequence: CASSDQGGLTETQYF.

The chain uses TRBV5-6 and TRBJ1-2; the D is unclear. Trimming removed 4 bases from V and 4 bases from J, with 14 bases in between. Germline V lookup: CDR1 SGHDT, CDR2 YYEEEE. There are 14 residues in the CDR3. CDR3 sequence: CASSLGRPIYGYTF. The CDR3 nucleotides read TGTGCCAGCAGCCTGGGCAGACCGATCTATGGCTACACCTTC.

CDR3 in amino acids: CAISEVPSGDTQYF. The CDR3 DNA reads as TGTGCCATCAGTGAAGTGCCTAGCGGAGATACGCAGTATTTT. The chain carries TRBV10-3 and TRBJ2-3; TRBD2 matches at 7 bases. V gave up 3 bases and J gave up 5 bases; unmatched junction bases: 5. The CDR3 contains 14 residues. Germline CDR1 is ENHRY and CDR2 is SYGVKD.

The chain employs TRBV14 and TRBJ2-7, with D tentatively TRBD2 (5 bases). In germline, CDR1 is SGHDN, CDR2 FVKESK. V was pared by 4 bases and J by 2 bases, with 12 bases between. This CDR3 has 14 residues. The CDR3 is CASSLRGSAYEQYF. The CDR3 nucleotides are TGTGCCAGCAGCCTTCGCGGGTCCGCCTACGAGCAGTACTTC.

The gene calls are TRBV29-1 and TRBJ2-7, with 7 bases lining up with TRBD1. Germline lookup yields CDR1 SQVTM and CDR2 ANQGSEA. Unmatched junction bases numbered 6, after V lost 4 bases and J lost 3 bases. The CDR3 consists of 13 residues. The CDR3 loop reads CSVGRGKVYEQYF. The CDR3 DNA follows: TGCAGCGTTGGCAGGGGGAAGGTCTACGAGCAGTACTTC.

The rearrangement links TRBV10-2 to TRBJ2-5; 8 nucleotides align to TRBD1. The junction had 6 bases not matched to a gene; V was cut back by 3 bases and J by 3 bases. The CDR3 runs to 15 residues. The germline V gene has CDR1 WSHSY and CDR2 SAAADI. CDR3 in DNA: TGCGCCAGCAGTGAATCGGACAGGGTGGAAGAGACCCAGTACTTC. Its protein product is CASSESDRVEETQYF.

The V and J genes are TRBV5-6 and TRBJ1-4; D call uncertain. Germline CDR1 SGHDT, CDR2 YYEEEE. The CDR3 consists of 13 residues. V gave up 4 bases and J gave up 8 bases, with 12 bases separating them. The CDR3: CASSQMTREKLFF. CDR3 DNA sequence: TGTGCCAGCAGCCAAATGACTAGGGAAAAACTGTTTTTT.

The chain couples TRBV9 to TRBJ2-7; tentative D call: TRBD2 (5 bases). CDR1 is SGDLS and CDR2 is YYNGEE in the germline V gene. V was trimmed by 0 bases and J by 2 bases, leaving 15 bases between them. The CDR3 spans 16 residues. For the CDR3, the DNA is TGTGCCAGCAGCGTAGGAGTTGGAGGAAGAACCTACGAGCAGTACTTC. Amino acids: CASSVGVGGRTYEQYF.

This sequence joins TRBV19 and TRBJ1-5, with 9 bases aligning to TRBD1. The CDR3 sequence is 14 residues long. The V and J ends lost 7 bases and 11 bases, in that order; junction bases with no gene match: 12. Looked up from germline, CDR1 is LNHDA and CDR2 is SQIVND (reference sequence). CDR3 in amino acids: CASTTTQGAGAQHF. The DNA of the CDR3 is TGTGCCAGTACCACCACACAGGGGGCTGGGGCCCAGCATTTT.

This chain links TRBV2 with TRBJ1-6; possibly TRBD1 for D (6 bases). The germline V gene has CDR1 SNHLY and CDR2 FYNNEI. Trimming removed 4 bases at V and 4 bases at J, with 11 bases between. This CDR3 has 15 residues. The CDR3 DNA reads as TGTGCCAGCAGTGCGTCAGGGGCGTATAATTCACCCCTCCACTTT. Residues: CASSASGAYNSPLHF.

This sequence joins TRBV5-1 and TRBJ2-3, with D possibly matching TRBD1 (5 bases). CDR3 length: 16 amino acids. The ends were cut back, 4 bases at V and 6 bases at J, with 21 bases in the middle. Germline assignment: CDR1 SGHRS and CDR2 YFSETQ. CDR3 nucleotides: TGCGCCAGCAGCAGGGGTAGGGCCGCCCTGGGGGATACGCAGTATTTT. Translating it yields CASSRGRAALGDTQYF.

CDR3 nucleotide sequence: TGTGCCAGCAGCTTAGTTATGGCAGTTAACACCGGGGAGCTGTTTTTT. This gives the protein CASSLVMAVNTGELFF. V and J are TRBV7-2 and TRBJ2-2, with D unclear. V was shortened by 1 base and J by 2 bases, with 11 bases between the two germline ends. CDR1 is SGHTA and CDR2 is FQGNSA in the germline V gene. The CDR3 has 16 amino acids. The entire variable domain, with the rest obtained from reference TRBV7-2 and TRBJ2-2, is as follows: GAGVSQSPSNKVTEKGKDVELRCDPISGHTALYWYRQSLGQGLEFLIYFQGNSAPDKSGLPSDRFSAERTGGSVSTLTIQRTQQEDSAVYLCASSLVMAVNTGELFFGEGSRLTVL.

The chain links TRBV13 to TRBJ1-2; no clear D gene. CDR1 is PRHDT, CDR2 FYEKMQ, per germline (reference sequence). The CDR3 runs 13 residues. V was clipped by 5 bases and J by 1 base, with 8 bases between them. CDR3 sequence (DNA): TGTGCCAGCAGCCTTCAGAGTAACTATGGCTACACCTTC. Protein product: CASSLQSNYGYTF.

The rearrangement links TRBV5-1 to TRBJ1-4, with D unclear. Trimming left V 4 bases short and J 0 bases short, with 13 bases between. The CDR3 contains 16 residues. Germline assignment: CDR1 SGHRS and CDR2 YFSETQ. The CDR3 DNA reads TGCGCCAGCAGCCCGGACGGAGAAACAACTAATGAAAAACTGTTTTTT. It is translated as CASSPDGETTNEKLFF.

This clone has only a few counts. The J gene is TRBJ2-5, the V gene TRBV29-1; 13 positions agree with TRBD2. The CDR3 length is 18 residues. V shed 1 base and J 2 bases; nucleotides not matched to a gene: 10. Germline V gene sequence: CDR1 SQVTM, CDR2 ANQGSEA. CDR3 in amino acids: CSVEAEVLAGGPQETQYF. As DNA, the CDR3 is TGCAGCGTTGAAGCGGAGGTACTAGCGGGGGGGCCGCAAGAGACCCAGTACTTC.